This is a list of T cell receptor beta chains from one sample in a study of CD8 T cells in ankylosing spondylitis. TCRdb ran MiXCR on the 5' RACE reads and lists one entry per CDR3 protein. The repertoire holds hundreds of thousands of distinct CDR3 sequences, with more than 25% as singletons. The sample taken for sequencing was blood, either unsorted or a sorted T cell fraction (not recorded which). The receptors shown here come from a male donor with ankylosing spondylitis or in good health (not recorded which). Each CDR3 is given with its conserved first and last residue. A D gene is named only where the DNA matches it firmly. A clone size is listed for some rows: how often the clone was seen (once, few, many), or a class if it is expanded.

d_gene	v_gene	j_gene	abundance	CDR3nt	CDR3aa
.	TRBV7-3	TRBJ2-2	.	TGTGCCAGCAGCCAACAGGGAGTGGGCACCGGGGAGCTGTTTTTT	CASSQQGVGTGELFF
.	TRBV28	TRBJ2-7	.	TGTGCCAGCAGTTCCGTTATATTCCTCGAGCAGTACTTC	CASSSVIFLEQYF
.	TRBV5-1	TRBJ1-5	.	TGCGCCAGCAGCTGGGGAGGGGGACAGCCCCAGCATTTT	CASSWGGGQPQHF
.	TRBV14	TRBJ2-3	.	TGTGCCAGCAGCCAAGCGAGGAAAACAGATACGCAGTATTTT	CASSQARKTDTQYF
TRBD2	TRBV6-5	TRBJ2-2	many	TGTGCCAGCAGTTTGACTAGCCTTGCCGGGGAGCTGTTTTTT	CASSLTSLAGELFF
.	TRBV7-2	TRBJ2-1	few	TGTGCCAGCAGCGTAGGGTGGGCAGATGAGCAGTTCTTC	CASSVGWADEQFF
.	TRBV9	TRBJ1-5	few	TGTGCCAGCAGCCCTACCCCCAGTAATCAGCCCCAGCATTTT	CASSPTPSNQPQHF
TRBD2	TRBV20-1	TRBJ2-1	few	TGCAGTGCTAGTGGACTAGCGGGGCAGTTCTTC	CSASGLAGQFF
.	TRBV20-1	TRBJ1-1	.	TGCAGTGCTAGAGATAAGAGGCAAATCGAAGCTTTCTTT	CSARDKRQIEAFF
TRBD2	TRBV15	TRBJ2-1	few	TGTGCCACCAGCAGAGACCAGTGGGCTAGCGGTGCCACTGAGCAGTTCTTC	CATSRDQWASGATEQFF
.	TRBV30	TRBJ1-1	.	TGTGCCTGGAGTGTACGGGGAAGGGTGAACACTGAAGCTTTCTTT	CAWSVRGRVNTEAFF
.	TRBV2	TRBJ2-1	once	TGTGCCAGCCAAACCGGGAGCTCCTACAATGAGCAGTTCTTC	CASQTGSSYNEQFF
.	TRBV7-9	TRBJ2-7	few	TGTGCCAGCAGCCCCCGTTTAGGCAGGGGATACTACGAGCAGTACTTC	CASSPRLGRGYYEQYF
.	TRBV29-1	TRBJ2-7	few	TGCAGCGTCGGGTTGGGGCGTTACGAGCAGTACTTC	CSVGLGRYEQYF
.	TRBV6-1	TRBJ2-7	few	TGTGCCAGCAGACGGAACACGGGGACGAGCTCCTACGAGCAGTACTTC	CASRRNTGTSSYEQYF
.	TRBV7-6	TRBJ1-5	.	TGTGCCAGCAGCGGTCTGCCAGGTTCCCCGCCCCAGCATTTT	CASSGLPGSPPQHF
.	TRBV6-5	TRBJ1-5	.	TGTGCCAGCAGTTTCGACGGCCCATATCAGCCCCAGCATTTT	CASSFDGPYQPQHF
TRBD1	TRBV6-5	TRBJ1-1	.	TGTGCCAGCAGTTACGGGCAGGGGGTCTCTGAAGCTTTCTTT	CASSYGQGVSEAFF
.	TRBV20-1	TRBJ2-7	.	TGCAGTGCTCGTGGTGACCCAGTTTACGAGCAGTACTTC	CSARGDPVYEQYF
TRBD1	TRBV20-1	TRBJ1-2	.	TGCAGTGCTATACGGACAGGGGAGTATGGCTACACCTTC	CSAIRTGEYGYTF
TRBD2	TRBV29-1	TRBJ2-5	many	TGCAGCGTTGCCGGGACTAGAGACGGTGAGACCCAGTACTTC	CSVAGTRDGETQYF
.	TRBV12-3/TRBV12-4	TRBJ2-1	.	TGTGCCAGCAGTTTTGGATATGAGCAGTTCTTC	CASSFGYEQFF
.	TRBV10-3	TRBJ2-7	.	TGTGCCATCAGTCCCAATACCTACGAGCAGTACTTC	CAISPNTYEQYF
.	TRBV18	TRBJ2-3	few	TGTGCCAGCTCACCCACAGATACGCAGTATTTT	CASSPTDTQYF
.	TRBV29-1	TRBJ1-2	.	TGCAGCGTTGAAAGGTCGGGCTATGGCTACACCTTC	CSVERSGYGYTF
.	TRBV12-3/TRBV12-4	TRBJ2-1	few	TGTGCCAGCAGTTTCGGCAGGGGTCTTGATGAGCAGTTCTTC	CASSFGRGLDEQFF
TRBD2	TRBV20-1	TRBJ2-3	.	TGCAGTGCTAGAGAAACTACGGGGGGACGAGATACGCAGTATTTT	CSARETTGGRDTQYF
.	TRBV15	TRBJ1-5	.	TGTGCCACCAAAGAGGGCTTTAGCAATCAGCCCCAGCATTTT	CATKEGFSNQPQHF
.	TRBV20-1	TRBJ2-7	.	TGCAGTGCTGAAAGGACAGTGATGACCTACGAGCAGTACTTC	CSAERTVMTYEQYF
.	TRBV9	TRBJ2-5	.	TGTGCCAGCAGCGTAGGGTACAGCGAAGAGACCCAGTACTTC	CASSVGYSEETQYF
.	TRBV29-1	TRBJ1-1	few	TGCAGCGTGTCCCGACAGGCGGGCACTGAAGCTTTCTTT	CSVSRQAGTEAFF
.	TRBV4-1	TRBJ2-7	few	TGCGCCAGCAGCCAAGATCCAGAATCCTACGAGCAGTACTTC	CASSQDPESYEQYF
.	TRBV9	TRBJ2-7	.	TGTGCCAGCAGCCAAGGGCCCCTCGGCGAGCAGTACTTC	CASSQGPLGEQYF
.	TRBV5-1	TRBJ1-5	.	TGCGCCAGCAGCTTGTATGGCGGCATTGATCAGCCCCAGCATTTT	CASSLYGGIDQPQHF
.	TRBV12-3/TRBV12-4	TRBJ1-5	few	TGTGCCAGCAGTTCCTACTCCGGGGCCCAGGAGCCCCAGCATTTT	CASSSYSGAQEPQHF
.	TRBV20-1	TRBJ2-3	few	TGCAGTGCTAGAGAGACGGGTGGGCATACGCAGTATTTT	CSARETGGHTQYF
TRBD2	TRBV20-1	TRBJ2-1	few	TGCAGTGCTAGCCCACTAGGACTAGCGGGGGGCCCGAGCTCCTACAATGAGCAGTTCTTC	CSASPLGLAGGPSSYNEQFF
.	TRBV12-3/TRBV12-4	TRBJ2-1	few	TGTGCCAGCAGATCCAAACTAGACTCCTACAATGAGCAGTTCTTC	CASRSKLDSYNEQFF
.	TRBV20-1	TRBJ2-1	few	TGCAGTGCTACGCTAGCTGACAATGAGCAGTTCTTC	CSATLADNEQFF
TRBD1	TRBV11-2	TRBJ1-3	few	TGTGCCAGCAGCCTACGGGACAGGCCTGGAAACACCATATATTTT	CASSLRDRPGNTIYF
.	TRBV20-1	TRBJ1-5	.	TGCAGTGCTAGGAGAAGAGGACAGTCTCGTCAGCCCCAGCATTTT	CSARRRGQSRQPQHF
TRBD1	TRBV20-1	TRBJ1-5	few	TGCAGTGCCAGGACAGGAGATAGCAATCAGCCCCAGCATTTT	CSARTGDSNQPQHF